This T cell receptor beta chain was identified during a study of lymphopenia after photon versus proton radiotherapy. Broader study findings: Proton therapy kept repertoires fairly stable, unlike photons, which gained effector/memory cells. After the lymphocyte nadir, photon-treated repertoires showed oligoclonal expansion, especially of CD8+ Temra cells. Post-nadir TCR diversity decline inversely tracked overall survival among those who died. Only patients who died were analyzed for survival; proton advantage is unproven.

This CDR3 spans 14 amino acids. The V and J ends lost 5 bases and 2 bases respectively, with 10 bases between them. CDR1 and CDR2 (germline): SGHTA, FQGNSA. Repertoires were generated with immunoSEQ multiplex PCR, while TCRdb's copy carries only in-frame clones and drops some. The sample includes approximately 13,000 clones, 70% to 85% seen only once; the top ten take 27%. In the case of this clone: What it recognizes is unknown.

This TCR derives from a man aged 45-65 years with gastric cancer. This sample comprised peripheral blood, obtained from a patient treated with photon-based radiotherapy. The chain recombines TRBV7-2 with TRBJ1-5; maybe TRBD1 (5 bases). The CDR3 DNA reads as TGTGCCAGCAGCCAAGAGGGGCGCAATCAGCCCCAGCATTTT. This encodes CASSQEGRNQPQHF.